This T cell receptor beta chain was obtained from a study of PD-1 blockade in classical Hodgkin lymphoma. Per the germline V gene, CDR1 is SGHRS and CDR2 is YFSETQ. The CDR3 covers 14 residues. The V end was cut by 1 base, the J end by 2 bases, with 7 bases between. Relapses following autologous stem cell transplantation were seen in all patients, with brentuximab vedotin exposure varying. Only in-frame clones appear in the TCRdb table, and some are missing; sequencing was by immunoSEQ multiplex PCR. The repertoire includes roughly 90,000 clones, 81% of them detected once, and roughly 15% sits in the top ten.

The sequencing here drew on peripheral blood mononuclear cells (PBMCs), taken before the second cycle of nivolumab. The chain recombines TRBV5-1 with TRBJ2-1; D gene uncertain. The origin of this receptor is a human donor with classical Hodgkin lymphoma. CDR3 residues: CASSLSGTYNEQFF. The CDR3 nucleotides read TGCGCCAGCAGCTTGTCTGGCACCTACAATGAGCAGTTCTTC. Looking up the rest from reference TRBV5-1 and TRBJ2-1 gives the full variable domain: KAGVTQTPRYLIKTRGQQVTLSCSPISGHRSVSWYQQTPGQGLQFLFEYFSETQRNKGNFPGRFSGRQFSNSRSEMNVSTLELGDSALYLCASSLSGTYNEQFFGPGTRLTVL.